Listed here are 13 T cell receptor beta chains from one sample, sequenced in a study of CD8+ T cells in alopecia areata. Sequencing templates came from extracted RNA that was reverse transcribed into cDNA. Method: immunoSEQ multiplex PCR; TCRdb's copy keeps in-frame clones and lacks some. This sample carries 120,000 or so clones, 55% to 65% of them seen once, and the ten largest clones take 2.5% to 3.5%. What was sequenced was CD4+ T cells sorted from blood. These TCRs come from a human donor in good health.

The chain has TRBV2 and TRBJ1-6; no definite D call. V lost 4 bases, J lost 7 bases, and 8 bases lay in between. CDR1 is SNHLY, CDR2 FYNNEI, per germline. This CDR3 comprises 13 residues. The CDR3 DNA is TGTGCCAGCAGTGTATCAGGAAATTCACCCCTCCACTTT. Amino acids: CASSVSGNSPLHF.

This clone was picked up a small number of times. V and J are TRBV15 and TRBJ1-1; maybe TRBD1 (6 bases). The CDR3 spans 17 residues. Between the trimmed V and J ends, which lost 0 bases and 1 base, there was a span of 15 bases. Germline CDR1 LNHNV, CDR2 YYDKDF (reference sequence). CDR3 protein: CATSRDMAGQQNTEAFF. DNA for the CDR3: TGTGCCACCAGCAGAGATATGGCAGGACAGCAGAACACTGAAGCTTTCTTT.

This clone was counted a few times. This chain links TRBV29-1 with TRBJ2-5, with a weak D call TRBD2 (7 bases). The CDR3 is 15 residues long. Trimming shortened V by 5 bases and J by 3 bases, and 19 bases separated the two germline ends. Germline-derived CDR1 and CDR2 are SQVTM and ANQGSEA. CDR3 nucleotides: TGCAGCGTTCCAGGGTGGGGGGGCCGAGAAGAGACCCAGTACTTC. Residues: CSVPGWGGREETQYF.

This rearrangement joins TRBV29-1 to TRBJ2-7; D is possibly TRBD1 (5 bases). V lost 3 bases and J 2 bases, leaving 14 bases between the germline ends. From germline, CDR1 is SQVTM and CDR2 ANQGSEA. The CDR3 extends over 14 amino acids. The CDR3 loop reads CSVEQEGVPYEQYF. CDR3 sequence (DNA): TGCAGCGTTGAGCAAGAAGGGGTCCCCTACGAGCAGTACTTC.

The chain is built from TRBV4-1 and TRBJ2-7; D possibly corresponds to TRBD1 (6 bases). This CDR3 region has 14 residues. V was trimmed by 4 bases and J by 0 bases, leaving 10 bases between them. Per the germline V gene, CDR1 is MGHRA and CDR2 is YSYEKL. The CDR3 is CASSPWTDSYEQYF. The CDR3 DNA sequence: TGCGCCAGCAGCCCCTGGACAGACTCCTACGAGCAGTACTTC.

This chain uses TRBV29-1 with TRBJ1-2; 7 nucleotides agree with TRBD1. Germline V gene sequence: CDR1 SQVTM, CDR2 ANQGSEA. This CDR3 comprises 11 residues. V shed 7 bases, J shed 7 bases, and the junction held 6 bases outside the gene matches. The CDR3 region is CSATGAVGYTF. CDR3 nucleotide sequence: TGCAGCGCTACAGGGGCGGTTGGCTACACCTTC.

The chain couples TRBV11-2 to TRBJ1-1; D is undetermined. Trimming pared 5 bases from V and 11 bases from J, leaving 15 bases between. The CDR3 is 12 residues long. CDR1 and CDR2 (germline): SGHAT, FQNNGV. The DNA for the CDR3 is TGTGCCAGCAGCCCCCGGACTCCTCGGGCTTTCTTT. Translating it yields CASSPRTPRAFF.

This clone was recorded only once. This chain links TRBV5-1 with TRBJ1-1, with unresolved D. V was pared by 4 bases and J by 1 base, with 17 bases between. The CDR3 loop spans 16 amino acids. Germline loops: CDR1 SGHRS, CDR2 YFSETQ. CDR3 nucleotides: TGCGCCAGCAGCATGGAAGAGGGCCGGACGAACACTGAAGCTTTCTTT. Residues: CASSMEEGRTNTEAFF.

This clone was detected once. In the same sample, other DNA sequences code for this CDR3. The chain combines TRBV29-1 with TRBJ1-1; D gene unclear. The CDR3 is made up of 10 amino acids. V lost 7 bases and J lost 3, with 6 bases in between. Per germline, CDR1 SQVTM and CDR2 ANQGSEA. CDR3 coding DNA: TGCAGCGCTCGGGACACTGAAGCTTTCTTT. Translation gives CSARDTEAFF.

The chain joins TRBV30 to TRBJ2-7; D is uncertain. This CDR3 comprises 12 residues. V lost 4 bases and J 7 bases, leaving 14 bases between the germline ends. Germline loops: CDR1 GTSNPN, CDR2 SVGIG (reference sequence). In DNA form, the CDR3 reads TGTGCCTGGATTTGGCAGCTTGTAGAGCAGTACTTC. The encoded protein is CAWIWQLVEQYF.

The chain combines TRBV29-1 with TRBJ1-1; D call uncertain. Germline-derived CDR1 and CDR2 are SQVTM and ANQGSEA. The CDR3 runs to 12 residues. V lost 7 bases, J lost 0 bases, and 9 bases lay in between. In nucleotides, the CDR3 is TGCAGCGCCCGGGGTTTGAACACTGAAGCTTTCTTT. It encodes CSARGLNTEAFF.

The chain employs TRBV25-1 and TRBJ1-1; D may be TRBD1 (5 bases). Per the germline V gene, CDR1 is MGHDK and CDR2 is SYGVNS. The CDR3 is 13 residues long. The ends were cut back, 3 bases at V and 10 bases at J, with 15 bases in the middle. DNA of the CDR3: TGTGCCAGCAGTGAGCGCAGGGCCGGTGGAGCTTTCTTT. It encodes CASSERRAGGAFF.

The chain joins TRBV5-1 to TRBJ1-2, with a tentative D call TRBD1 (5 bases). Germline V gene lookup returns CDR1 SGHRS and CDR2 YFSETQ. Trimming shortened V by 4 bases and J by 4 bases, and 20 bases separated the two germline ends. This CDR3 contains 16 residues. The CDR3 protein is CASSPTYRDSFYGYTF. CDR3 coding DNA: TGCGCCAGCAGCCCTACTTACCGAGACAGCTTCTATGGCTACACCTTC.